The 27 T cell receptor beta chains given below trace back to one sample, sequenced in a study of blood T cell repertoires in COVID-19. Assay used: immunoSEQ multiplex PCR; TCRdb lists only in-frame clones, some missing. Here the sample spans more than 150,000 clones, 60% to 80% being singletons. The specimen was PBMCs or T cells enriched from blood (not recorded which). The source is a woman between 50 and 59 years old who had recovered from COVID-19.

The chain joins TRBV7-3 to TRBJ2-3; 8 nucleotides align to TRBD2. This CDR3 has 16 amino acids. J gave up 0 bases and V 3 bases, and 5 bases lay outside the gene matches. Germline V gene data show CDR1 as SGHTA and CDR2 as FQGTGA. In DNA form, the CDR3 reads TGTGCCAGCAGCTTCAGCGGGAGACCTAGCACAGATACGCAGTATTTT. Its translation is CASSFSGRPSTDTQYF.

This chain uses TRBV5-5 with TRBJ1-6, with D tentatively TRBD1 (6 bases). Per germline, CDR1 SGHKS and CDR2 YYEKEE (reference sequence). With 3 bases removed from V and 10 bases from J, the gap between germline ends came to 17 bases. CDR3 size: 15 residues. CDR3 DNA sequence: TGTGCCAGCAGCTCATTCAGAGGGGGGGAATCACCCCTCCACTTT. Amino acids: CASSSFRGGESPLHF. Combining the CDR3 with reference TRBV5-5 and TRBJ1-6 gives the whole variable domain DAGVTQSPTHLIKTRGQQVTLRCSPISGHKSVSWYQQVLGQGPQFIFQYYEKEERGRGNFPDRFSARQFPNYSSELNVNALLLGDSALYLCASSSFRGGESPLHFGNGTRLTVT.

This clone was recorded once. J is TRBJ1-4 and V is TRBV29-1, with 7 bases identical to TRBD1. In germline, CDR1 is SQVTM, CDR2 ANQGSEA. The V and J ends lost 5 bases and 7 bases, in that order; junction bases with no gene match: 4. This CDR3 comprises 12 residues. CDR3 coding DNA: TGCAGCGTTCGTGGACAGGCTGAAAAACTGTTTTTT. It yields the protein CSVRGQAEKLFF. The whole variable domain, remainder taken from reference TRBV29-1 and TRBJ1-4, is SAVISQKPSRDICQRGTSLTIQCQVDSQVTMMFWYRQQPGQSLTLIATANQGSEATYESGFVIDKFPISRPNLTFSTLTVSNMSPEDSSIYLCSVRGQAEKLFFGSGTQLSVL.

This clone has only one observation. The chain links TRBV4-3 to TRBJ1-3; D call uncertain. CDR3 length: 16 amino acids. The V end was cut by 0 bases, the J end by 2 bases, with 11 bases between. The V gene's germline CDR1 is LGHNA and CDR2 YSLEER. The CDR3, as DNA: TGCGCCAGCAGCCAAGATCAACCGGGGACTGGAAACACCATATATTTT. This translates into CASSQDQPGTGNTIYF.

V gene TRBV29-1 combines with J gene TRBJ2-7, with no clear D. CDR1 and CDR2 (germline): SQVTM, ANQGSEA. The CDR3 is 13 residues long. V was pared by 1 base and J by 3 bases, with 10 bases between. CDR3 sequence (DNA): TGCAGCGTTGAAGCCACAAGAGGCTACGAGCAGTACTTC. This translates into CSVEATRGYEQYF.

This chain uses TRBV27 with TRBJ1-5; D unresolved. CDR1 is MNHEY, CDR2 SMNVEV, per germline (reference sequence). V was shortened by 4 bases and J by 3 bases, with 13 bases between the two germline ends. The CDR3 totals 15 residues. This chain's CDR3 is CASSSSTPANQPQHF. The CDR3 bases are TGTGCCAGCAGTTCCTCGACACCTGCCAATCAGCCCCAGCATTTT.

This rearrangement joins TRBV19 to TRBJ2-4; D call uncertain. This CDR3 spans 13 amino acids. V was trimmed by 3 bases and J by 5 bases, leaving 8 bases between them. Per the germline V gene, CDR1 is LNHDA and CDR2 is SQIVND (reference sequence). DNA for the CDR3: TGTGCCAGTAGTATTGACTTGGAAAACATTCAGTACTTC. Its protein product is CASSIDLENIQYF.

This clone was picked up a small number of times. The chain is built from TRBV6-2 or TRBV6-3 and TRBJ2-7; 13 nucleotides align to TRBD2. Trimming at V came to 6 bases and at J to 0 bases, leaving 5 bases not matched to a gene. CDR3 size: 16 residues. CDR1 and CDR2 from the germline V gene are MNHEY and SVGEGT. The CDR3 DNA is TGTGCCAGCAGCCATACTAGCGGGAGGGGCTCCTACGAGCAGTACTTC. Translation gives CASSHTSGRGSYEQYF.

The chain is built from TRBV5-4 and TRBJ2-3; 10 bases align to TRBD2. The CDR3 loop spans 18 amino acids. V trimming: 4 bases; J trimming: 0 bases; junction bases outside the gene matches: 11. Germline V gives CDR1 SGHNT, CDR2 YYREEE (reference sequence). Written as DNA, the CDR3 is TGTGCCAGCAGCCAGAACCTACTAGCGGGAACTAGCACAGATACGCAGTATTTT. This translates into CASSQNLLAGTSTDTQYF. The full variable domain, its missing parts supplied by reference TRBV5-4 and TRBJ2-3, is ETGVTQSPTHLIKTRGQQVTLRCSSQSGHNTVSWYQQALGQGPQFIFQYYREEENGRGNFPPRFSGLQFPNYSSELNVNALELDDSALYLCASSQNLLAGTSTDTQYFGPGTRLTVL.

The chain uses TRBV29-1 and TRBJ1-3; 7 positions match TRBD1. V lost 3 bases, J lost 3 bases, and 5 bases stayed unmatched. Germline V gene data show CDR1 as SQVTM and CDR2 as ANQGSEA. The CDR3 consists of 14 residues. The CDR3 reads CSVERDSLGNTIYF. Here the CDR3 DNA reads TGCAGCGTTGAGCGGGACAGCCTTGGAAACACCATATATTTT.

The chain links TRBV9 to TRBJ2-2; 8 bases are shared with TRBD2. The ends lost 5 bases at V and 0 bases at J; junction bases unmatched: 6. CDR3 length: 16 amino acids. The germline CDR1 and CDR2 sequences are SGDLS and YYNGEE. The CDR3 spells CASSSGNYANTGELFF. CDR3 bases: TGTGCCAGCAGTAGCGGGAACTATGCGAACACCGGGGAGCTGTTTTTT.

This chain joins TRBV30 and TRBJ1-2, with 8 bases aligning to TRBD1. Trimming removed 4 bases from V and 6 bases from J; junction bases left unmatched: 10. CDR1 GTSNPN and CDR2 SVGIG come from the germline V gene (reference sequence). The CDR3 totals 14 residues. CDR3 region: CAWNLAGGDHGYTF. DNA of the CDR3: TGTGCCTGGAATCTGGCAGGGGGCGATCATGGCTACACCTTC.

The V and J genes are TRBV7-2 and TRBJ2-1, with D possibly TRBD2 on 5 matching bases. The CDR3 is 14 residues long. Germline loops: CDR1 SGHTA, CDR2 FQGNSA. V lost 2 bases and J lost 10, with 15 bases in between. CDR3 sequence (DNA): TGTGCCAGCAGCTTAACGAGCCTCGAGGGCGAGCAGTTCTTC. It codes for CASSLTSLEGEQFF.

This clone was seen just once. The CDR3 protein is CASSLFLDRDPLRASPQHF. The CDR3 coding sequence is TGTGCCAGCAGTTTATTTCTCGACAGGGACCCACTCCGAGCCTCTCCCCAGCATTTT. This chain uses TRBV28 with TRBJ1-5; 7 nucleotides align to TRBD1. Per germline, CDR1 MDHEN and CDR2 SYDVKM. This CDR3 comprises 19 residues. The junction had 22 bases not matched to a gene; V was cut back by 1 base and J by 10 bases.

The gene calls are TRBV5-6 and TRBJ2-1; TRBD1 is a possible D gene (6 bases). The CDR3 covers 15 residues. V was trimmed by 4 bases and J by 2 bases, leaving 13 bases between them. Germline-derived CDR1 and CDR2 are SGHDT and YYEEEE. CDR3 protein: CASSLGGGTYNEQFF. In DNA, the CDR3 is TGTGCCAGCAGCCTAGGTGGGGGCACCTACAATGAGCAGTTCTTC.

J is TRBJ2-2 and V is TRBV7-3; 9 bases agree with TRBD1. The CDR3 spans 15 residues. V lost 5 bases to trimming and J lost 5 bases; unmatched junction nucleotides: 6. Germline lookup yields CDR1 SGHTA and CDR2 FQGTGA. CDR3 protein: CASSPRTGVTGELFF. The CDR3 region has the DNA TGTGCCAGCAGCCCCCGGACAGGGGTGACCGGGGAGCTGTTTTTT.

V and J are TRBV2 and TRBJ2-1; 12 nucleotides align to TRBD2. This CDR3 comprises 15 residues. V lost 1 base to trimming and J lost 9 bases; unmatched junction nucleotides: 4. Germline CDR1 SNHLY, CDR2 FYNNEI. CDR3 bases: TGTGCCAGCAGTGAAGGGCTAGCGGGAGGGGTTGAGCAGTTCTTC. Translated, it gives CASSEGLAGGVEQFF.

V usage is TRBV28 and J usage is TRBJ1-5; D not resolved. This CDR3 region has 18 residues. Germline-derived CDR1 and CDR2 are MDHEN and SYDVKM. Trimming shortened V by 3 bases and J by 0 bases, and 18 bases separated the two germline ends. This chain's CDR3 is CASSFSPRPRYSNQPQHF. CDR3 in DNA: TGTGCCAGCAGTTTTTCCCCTAGACCGCGGTATAGCAATCAGCCCCAGCATTTT.

This chain uses TRBV5-1 with TRBJ2-5; 10 bases are a match to TRBD1. Germline V CDR1 and CDR2: SGHRS, YFSETQ. V was pared by 4 bases and J by 5 bases, with 14 bases of the junction left unmatched. This CDR3 has 17 residues. The CDR3, as DNA: TGCGCCAGCAGCCCGAACCGGGACAGGGGAAAAGAGGAGACCCAGTACTTC. It specifies CASSPNRDRGKEETQYF.

The chain recombines TRBV24-1 with TRBJ2-3, with 9 nucleotides matching TRBD2. V lost 5 bases to trimming and J lost 2 bases; unmatched junction nucleotides: 7. The CDR3 totals 16 residues. The germline V gene has CDR1 KGHDR and CDR2 SFDVKD. The CDR3 sequence: CATSVGLAGVTDTQYF. In nucleotides, the CDR3 is TGTGCCACCAGTGTAGGATTAGCGGGAGTCACAGATACGCAGTATTTT.

The rearrangement links TRBV29-1 to TRBJ1-5; 8 bases are shared with TRBD1. The CDR3 is 14 residues long. Germline V gives CDR1 SQVTM, CDR2 ANQGSEA. V lost 7 bases to trimming and J lost 3 bases; unmatched junction nucleotides: 8. For the CDR3, the DNA is TGCAGCGCGAGGACAGGGAGTTCCAATCAGCCCCAGCATTTT. This codes for CSARTGSSNQPQHF.

The chain employs TRBV12-3 or TRBV12-4 and TRBJ1-1, with D possibly being TRBD1 (6 bases). Trimming cost V 5 bases and J 6 bases, with 13 bases left between them. The length of the CDR3 is 13 residues. The chain's CDR3 is CASSPQYRAEAFF. CDR3 in DNA: TGTGCCAGCAGTCCGCAATACAGGGCTGAAGCTTTCTTT.

This rearrangement joins TRBV5-8 to TRBJ2-1, with TRBD2 matching over 10 bases. V trimming: 3 bases; J trimming: 5 bases; junction bases outside the gene matches: 5. Germline lookup yields CDR1 SGHTS and CDR2 YDEGEE. CDR3 length: 15 residues. CDR3 sequence reads: CASSYGLAEDNEQFF. The CDR3 DNA is TGTGCCAGCAGCTATGGACTAGCGGAGGACAATGAGCAGTTCTTC.

The rearrangement joins TRBV7-2 to TRBJ1-1, with D unclear. This CDR3 region has 13 residues. Germline V gene data show CDR1 as SGHTA and CDR2 as FQGNSA. V dropped 1 base and J dropped 3 bases, with 6 bases sitting between them. The CDR3 nucleotides are TGTGCCAGCAGCTTAGTAACATACACTGAAGCTTTCTTT. Its protein product is CASSLVTYTEAFF.

This sequence joins TRBV29-1 and TRBJ2-7, with D uncertain. The length of the CDR3 is 13 residues. V gave up 3 bases and J gave up 2 bases, with 11 bases separating them. Germline CDR1 SQVTM, CDR2 ANQGSEA. This chain's CDR3 is CSVESYPAYEQYF. The CDR3 nucleotides are TGCAGCGTTGAGTCGTATCCGGCCTACGAGCAGTACTTC.

The chain employs TRBV28 and TRBJ1-5; unclear D gene. This CDR3 spans 15 amino acids. Germline values: CDR1 MDHEN, CDR2 SYDVKM. The V gene lost 6 bases and the J gene lost 4 bases, with 16 bases spanning the gap. CDR3 amino acids: CASRPPGKANQPQHF. The CDR3 DNA is TGTGCCAGCAGACCCCCCGGGAAGGCTAATCAGCCCCAGCATTTT.

The chain joins TRBV7-6 to TRBJ1-5; maybe TRBD1 (5 bases). CDR3 length equals 14 residues. The germline CDR1 and CDR2 sequences are SGHVS and FNYEAQ. Trimming took off 4 bases at V and 6 bases at J, with 13 bases between the two ends. CDR3 in amino acids: CASSSRTGGQPQHF. CDR3 in DNA: TGTGCCAGCAGCTCTCGGACGGGGGGTCAGCCCCAGCATTTT.